The 18 T cell receptor beta chains in this list originate from one sample, sequenced in a study of T cell responses to AZD1222 COVID-19 vaccine. TCRdb keeps only in-frame clones here, not all; method: immunoSEQ multiplex PCR. The repertoire consists of 93,000 or so clones, with 90% occurring once and the leading ten covering around 4.8%. The sequenced sample was peripheral blood, obtained on day 0 of AZD1222 vaccination. These receptor sequences come from an adult in good health.

The V gene is TRBV12-3 or TRBV12-4, the J gene TRBJ1-2; D is perhaps TRBD1 (6 bases). V lost 6 bases, J lost 5 bases, and 10 bases lay in between. This CDR3 is built from 12 residues. CDR3 sequence: CASRPTGYGYTF. CDR3 nucleotide sequence: TGTGCCAGCAGGCCGACAGGTTATGGCTACACCTTC.

J is TRBJ1-2 and V is TRBV4-3; no firm D call. This CDR3 is 11 amino acids long. Germline V gene lookup returns CDR1 LGHNA and CDR2 YSLEER. V was cut by 8 bases and J by 5 bases, with 9 bases left in between. The CDR3 DNA follows: TGCGCCAGCTCGCCCGGTTATGGCTACACCTTC. Its protein is CASSPGYGYTF.

V is TRBV7-2 and J is TRBJ1-4; the D gene is possibly TRBD1 (6 bases). Germline V lookup: CDR1 SGHTA, CDR2 FQGNSA. Between the trimmed V and J ends, which lost 5 bases and 8 bases, there was a span of 12 bases. The length of the CDR3 is 13 residues. CDR3 bases: TGTGCCAGCAGCCCACAACAGGGCGAAAAACTGTTTTTT. This gives the protein CASSPQQGEKLFF.

This chain joins TRBV20-1 and TRBJ2-3; no firm D call. Germline V gene data show CDR1 as DFQATT and CDR2 as SNEGSKA (reference sequence). This CDR3 spans 11 amino acids. V was clipped by 6 bases and J by 7 bases, with 11 bases between them. Here the CDR3 DNA reads TGCAGTGCCGAGGAGCCACATACGCAGTATTTT. The encoded protein is CSAEEPHTQYF.

The V gene is TRBV7-9, the J gene TRBJ1-2, with D maybe TRBD1 (6 bases). The germline V and J ends were trimmed by 1 base and 8 bases, with 20 bases remaining between them. Germline V gene sequence: CDR1 SEHNR, CDR2 FQNEAQ (reference sequence). This CDR3 spans 16 amino acids. Here the CDR3 reads CASSLDNIGGALGYTF. The CDR3 DNA follows: TGTGCCAGCAGCTTAGATAATATTGGGGGCGCGCTGGGCTACACCTTC. Based on the CDR3 plus reference TRBV7-9 and TRBJ1-2, the full variable domain is DTGVSQNPRHKITKRGQNVTFRCDPISEHNRLYWYRQTLGQGPEFLTYFQNEAQLEKSRLLSDRFSAERPKGSFSTLEIQRTEQGDSAMYLCASSLDNIGGALGYTFGSGTRLTVV.

The chain combines TRBV7-2 with TRBJ2-1, with TRBD2 matching over 7 bases. V was clipped by 6 bases and J by 3 bases; unmatched bases: 5. The CDR3 contains 14 residues. Germline V lookup: CDR1 SGHTA, CDR2 FQGNSA. The CDR3, as DNA: TGTGCCAGCAGACCCAGCGGGGTCTACAATGAGCAGTTCTTC. Translated, it gives CASRPSGVYNEQFF.

This clone showed up just a few times. This chain uses TRBV27 with TRBJ1-1; no clear D gene. The CDR3 loop spans 13 amino acids. V was trimmed by 1 base and J by 1 base, leaving 4 bases between them. Germline assignment: CDR1 MNHEY and CDR2 SMNVEV (reference sequence). CDR3 amino acids: CASSLYGNTEAFF. CDR3 sequence (DNA): TGTGCCAGCAGTTTATACGGGAACACTGAAGCTTTCTTT.

The gene calls are TRBV19 and TRBJ2-7; possible D gene TRBD1, 5 bases. The CDR3 has 13 residues. Deletions cut 8 bases from V and 2 bases from J, with 13 bases between. CDR1 LNHDA and CDR2 SQIVND come from the germline V gene (reference sequence). The CDR3: CASGSTDTYEQYF. The DNA for the CDR3 is TGTGCCAGTGGATCGACAGATACCTACGAGCAGTACTTC.

The chain combines TRBV5-6 with TRBJ2-3; D is possibly TRBD1 (6 bases). V lost 6 bases, J lost 3 bases, and 23 bases lay in between. The CDR3 is 17 residues long. Germline CDR1 and CDR2: SGHDT and YYEEEE. CDR3 sequence (DNA): TGTGCCAGCACCTCGATAGGGGGTTTGTTTGGGACAGATACGCAGTATTTT. Amino acid sequence: CASTSIGGLFGTDTQYF.

The rearrangement uses TRBV4-1 and TRBJ1-5; 7 bases are shared with TRBD1. Germline V gene sequence: CDR1 MGHRA, CDR2 YSYEKL. The CDR3 length is 18 residues. With 0 bases clipped from V and 2 bases from J, the junction kept 10 bases outside the gene matches. The CDR3 DNA reads as TGCGCCAGCAGCCAAGATCCTTCCCGAACAGGGGGCAATCAGCCCCAGCATTTT. Its translation: CASSQDPSRTGGNQPQHF.

V gene TRBV10-3 combines with J gene TRBJ1-2, with D hard to call. Trimming left V 0 bases short and J 8 bases short, with 10 bases between. Germline lookup yields CDR1 ENHRY and CDR2 SYGVKD. This CDR3 is 13 amino acids long. CDR3 nucleotides: TGTGCCATCAGTGAGTCGAGGGAGGGCGGCTACACCTTC. It yields the protein CAISESREGGYTF.

The chain uses TRBV6-5 and TRBJ2-2; D is tentatively TRBD1 or TRBD2 (5 bases each). V gave up 6 bases and J gave up 2 bases, with 10 bases separating them. The V gene's germline CDR1 is MNHEY and CDR2 SVGAGI. The CDR3 extends over 14 amino acids. For the CDR3, the DNA is TGTGCCAGCAGACCCGGGACCAACACCGGGGAGCTGTTTTTT. It is translated as CASRPGTNTGELFF.

J is TRBJ2-2 and V is TRBV5-1; D remains ambiguous. Deletions cut 0 bases from V and 0 bases from J, with 9 bases between. CDR3 length equals 16 residues. The V gene's germline CDR1 is SGHRS and CDR2 YFSETQ. CDR3 sequence (DNA): TGCGCCAGCAGCTTGGTTCAGGTGTCGAACACCGGGGAGCTGTTTTTT. It specifies CASSLVQVSNTGELFF.

The gene calls are TRBV6-5 and TRBJ2-4; D unclear. There are 12 residues in the CDR3. Germline V CDR1 and CDR2: MNHEY, SVGAGI. With 7 bases removed from V and 6 bases from J, the gap between germline ends came to 10 bases. The CDR3 sequence: CASNASPNIQYF. The CDR3 DNA reads as TGTGCCAGCAATGCTTCCCCAAACATTCAGTACTTC.

The rearrangement uses TRBV4-1 and TRBJ2-1; 10 positions match TRBD1. J lost 6 bases, V lost 2 bases, and 10 bases had no gene match. Germline loops: CDR1 MGHRA, CDR2 YSYEKL. This CDR3 contains 17 residues. CDR3 coding DNA: TGCGCCAGCAGCCAAAACATGGGGACAGGGGTTGGCAATGAGCAGTTCTTC. This gives the protein CASSQNMGTGVGNEQFF.

The chain employs TRBV5-1 and TRBJ1-3; D is perhaps TRBD1 (5 bases). The CDR3 runs 14 residues. The germline V and J ends were trimmed by 2 bases and 6 bases, with 12 bases remaining between them. Germline lookup yields CDR1 SGHRS and CDR2 YFSETQ. The DNA of the CDR3 is TGCGCCAGCAGCTTCCCAGGGCAGGAAAACACCATATATTTT. Its translation: CASSFPGQENTIYF.

The chain has TRBV3-1 (or the pseudogene TRBV3-2) and TRBJ2-5; 8 bases align to TRBD2. The J segment lost 4 bases and the V segment lost 4 bases, leaving 8 bases of the junction unmatched. Looked up from germline, CDR1 is LGHDT and CDR2 is YNNKEL (reference sequence). The CDR3 totals 15 residues. Here the CDR3 DNA reads TGTGCCAGCAGCCCCGCTTTAACTAGCGGAGAGACCCAGTACTTC. Protein: CASSPALTSGETQYF.

This chain joins TRBV5-1 and TRBJ2-4; D might be TRBD1 (5 bases). Germline V gives CDR1 SGHRS, CDR2 YFSETQ. This CDR3 is 16 amino acids long. Trimming shortened V by 5 bases and J by 1 base, and 16 bases separated the two germline ends. The CDR3 sequence is CASRDSGYGAKNIQYF. CDR3 DNA: TGCGCCAGCAGAGACAGTGGTTACGGCGCCAAAAACATTCAGTACTTC. Looking up the rest from reference TRBV5-1 and TRBJ2-4 gives the full variable domain: KAGVTQTPRYLIKTRGQQVTLSCSPISGHRSVSWYQQTPGQGLQFLFEYFSETQRNKGNFPGRFSGRQFSNSRSEMNVSTLELGDSALYLCASRDSGYGAKNIQYFGAGTRLSVL.